This T cell receptor beta chain was documented in a study of breast tumors, draining lymph nodes, adjacent tissues. This clonotype was seen repeatedly, ten times or more. Its cognate antigen is unknown. The lymph nodes were axillary draining lymph nodes from breast cancer patients. This CDR3 has 13 amino acids. Deletions cut 8 bases from V and 0 bases from J, with 7 bases between. Germline lookup yields CDR1 KGHDR and CDR2 SFDVKD. Using its own MiXCR run on the multiplex PCR reads, TCRdb lists one record per CDR3 protein. Altogether approximately 280,000 distinct CDR3 sequences are present, over 30% being singletons, with the ten largest covering roughly 1.2%. Points from the study as a whole: Tumor TCR diversity was below lymph nodes but above nontumor tissue. Compared with basal-like, luminal-like tumors shared significantly more repertoire with nontumor tissue. Findings are consistent with lymph node origin and intratumoral expansion of most tumor T cells. Data only fit, rather than demonstrated, lymph node origin of most tumor T cells.

The chain recombines TRBV24-1 with TRBJ2-1, with D perhaps matching TRBD1 or TRBD2 (5 bases each). The sequence was obtained from a female donor with breast cancer. Some clones in this sample may be carry-over from other donors' samples. Sequencing was carried out using axillary lymph node tissue. The CDR3 coding sequence is TGTGCCACCAAGGGGAGCTCCTACAATGAGCAGTTCTTC. It encodes CATKGSSYNEQFF.